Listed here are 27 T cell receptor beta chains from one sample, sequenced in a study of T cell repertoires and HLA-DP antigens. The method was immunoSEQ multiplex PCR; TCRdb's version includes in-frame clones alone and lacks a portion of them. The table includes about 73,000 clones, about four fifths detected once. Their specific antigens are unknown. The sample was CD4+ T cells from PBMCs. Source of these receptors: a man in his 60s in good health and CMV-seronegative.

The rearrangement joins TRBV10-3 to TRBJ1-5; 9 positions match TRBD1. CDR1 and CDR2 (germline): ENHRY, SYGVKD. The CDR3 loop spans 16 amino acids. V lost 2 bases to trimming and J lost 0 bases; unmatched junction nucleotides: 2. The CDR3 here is CAISEGDRDSNQPQHF. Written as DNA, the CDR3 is TGTGCCATCAGTGAGGGGGACAGGGATAGCAATCAGCCCCAGCATTTT.

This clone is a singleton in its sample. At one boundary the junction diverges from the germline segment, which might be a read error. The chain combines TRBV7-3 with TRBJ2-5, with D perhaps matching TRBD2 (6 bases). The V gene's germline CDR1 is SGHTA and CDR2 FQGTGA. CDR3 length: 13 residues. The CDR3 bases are TGTGCCAGCAGCTTAAGGGGCGGGGAGCGGGCTAACTTC. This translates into CASSLRGGERANF.

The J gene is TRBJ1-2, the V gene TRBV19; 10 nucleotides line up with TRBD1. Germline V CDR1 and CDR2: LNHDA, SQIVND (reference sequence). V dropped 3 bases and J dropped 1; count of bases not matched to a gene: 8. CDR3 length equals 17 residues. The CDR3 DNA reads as TGTGCCAGTAGTATTGCCGGGACAGGGGCCCTTAACTATGGCTACACCTTC. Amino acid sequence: CASSIAGTGALNYGYTF.

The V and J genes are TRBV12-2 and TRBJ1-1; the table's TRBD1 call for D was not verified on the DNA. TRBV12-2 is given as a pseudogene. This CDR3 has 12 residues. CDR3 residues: CASRLVGARAFF. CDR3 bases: TGTGCAAGTCGCTTAGTTGGGGCACGCGCTTTCTTT.

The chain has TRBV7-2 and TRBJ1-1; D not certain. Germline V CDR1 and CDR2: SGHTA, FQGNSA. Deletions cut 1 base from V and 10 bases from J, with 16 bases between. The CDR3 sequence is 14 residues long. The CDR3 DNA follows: TGTGCCAGCAGCTTAGGAACGTACCTAATGAGAGCTTTCTTT. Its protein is CASSLGTYLMRAFF.

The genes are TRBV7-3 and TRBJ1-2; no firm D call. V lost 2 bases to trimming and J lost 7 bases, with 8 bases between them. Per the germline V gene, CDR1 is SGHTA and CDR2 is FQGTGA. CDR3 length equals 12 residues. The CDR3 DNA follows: TGTGCCAGCAGCTTATTGGGTCGTGGCTACACCTTC. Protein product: CASSLLGRGYTF.

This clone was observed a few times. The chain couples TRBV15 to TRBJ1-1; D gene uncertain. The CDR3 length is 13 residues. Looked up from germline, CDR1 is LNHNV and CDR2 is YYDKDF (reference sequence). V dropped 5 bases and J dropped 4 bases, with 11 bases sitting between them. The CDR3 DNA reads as TGTGCCACCAGCGAACAAAAGAGCACTGAAGCTTTCTTT. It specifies CATSEQKSTEAFF.

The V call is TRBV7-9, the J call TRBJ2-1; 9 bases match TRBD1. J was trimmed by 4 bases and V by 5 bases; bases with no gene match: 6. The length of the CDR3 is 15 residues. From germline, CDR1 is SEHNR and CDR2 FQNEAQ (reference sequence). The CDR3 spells CASSTGGGRYNEQFF. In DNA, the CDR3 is TGTGCCAGCAGCACAGGGGGCGGTCGATACAATGAGCAGTTCTTC.

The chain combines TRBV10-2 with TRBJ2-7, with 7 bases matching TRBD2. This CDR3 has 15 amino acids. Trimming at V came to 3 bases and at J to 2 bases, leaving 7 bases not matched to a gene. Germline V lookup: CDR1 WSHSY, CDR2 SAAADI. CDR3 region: CASSDGGTSAYEQYF. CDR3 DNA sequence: TGCGCCAGCAGTGATGGCGGAACTAGCGCCTACGAGCAGTACTTC.

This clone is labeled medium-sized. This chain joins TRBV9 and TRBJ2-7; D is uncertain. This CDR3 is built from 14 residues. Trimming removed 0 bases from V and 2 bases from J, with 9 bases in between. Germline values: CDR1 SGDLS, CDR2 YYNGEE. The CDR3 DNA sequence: TGTGCCAGCAGCGTAGCTGGGGATACCTACGAGCAGTACTTC. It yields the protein CASSVAGDTYEQYF. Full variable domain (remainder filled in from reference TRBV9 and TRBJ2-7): DSGVTQTPKHLITATGQRVTLRCSPRSGDLSVYWYQQSLDQGLQFLIQYYNGEERAKGNILERFSAQQFPDLHSELNLSSLELGDSALYFCASSVAGDTYEQYFGPGTRLTVT.

The CDR3 loop reads CATSRGPDRGGKGELFF. Written as DNA, the CDR3 is TGTGCCACCAGCAGAGGACCTGACAGGGGAGGTAAAGGGGAGCTGTTTTTT. The chain employs TRBV15 and TRBJ2-2, with 8 positions matching TRBD1. This CDR3 comprises 17 residues. Trimming at V came to 1 base and at J to 8 bases, leaving 12 bases not matched to a gene. Germline values: CDR1 LNHNV, CDR2 YYDKDF (reference sequence).

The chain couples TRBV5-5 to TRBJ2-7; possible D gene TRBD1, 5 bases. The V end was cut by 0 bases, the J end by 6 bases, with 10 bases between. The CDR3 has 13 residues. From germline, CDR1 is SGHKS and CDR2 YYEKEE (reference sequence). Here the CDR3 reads CASSLAGYVEQYV. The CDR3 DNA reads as TGTGCCAGCAGCTTGGCAGGGTATGTCGAGCAGTACGTC.

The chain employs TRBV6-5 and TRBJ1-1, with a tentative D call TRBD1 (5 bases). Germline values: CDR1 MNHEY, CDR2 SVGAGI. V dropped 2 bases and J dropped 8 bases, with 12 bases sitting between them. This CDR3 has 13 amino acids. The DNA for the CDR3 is TGTGCCAGCAGTTACGACAGCGTCGGGGAAGCTTTCTTT. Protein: CASSYDSVGEAFF.

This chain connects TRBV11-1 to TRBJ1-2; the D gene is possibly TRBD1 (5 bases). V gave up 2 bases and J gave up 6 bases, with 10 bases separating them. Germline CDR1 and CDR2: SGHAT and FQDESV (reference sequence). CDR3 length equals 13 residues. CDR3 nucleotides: TGTGCCAGCAGCTTATCGGGGCAGAATGGCTACACCTTC. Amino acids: CASSLSGQNGYTF.

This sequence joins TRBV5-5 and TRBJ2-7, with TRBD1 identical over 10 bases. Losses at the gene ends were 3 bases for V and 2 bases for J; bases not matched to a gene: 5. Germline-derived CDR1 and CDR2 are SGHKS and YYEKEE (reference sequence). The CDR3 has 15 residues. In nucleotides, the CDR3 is TGTGCCAGCAGCTGGGGGACAGGGGAGACCTACGAGCAGTACTTC. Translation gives CASSWGTGETYEQYF.

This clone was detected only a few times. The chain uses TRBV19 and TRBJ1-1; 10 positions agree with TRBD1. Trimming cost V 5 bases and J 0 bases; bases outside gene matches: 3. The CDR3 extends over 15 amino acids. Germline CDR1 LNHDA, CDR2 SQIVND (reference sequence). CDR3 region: CASSFGTGVNTEAFF. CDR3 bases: TGTGCCAGTAGTTTTGGGACAGGGGTGAACACTGAAGCTTTCTTT.

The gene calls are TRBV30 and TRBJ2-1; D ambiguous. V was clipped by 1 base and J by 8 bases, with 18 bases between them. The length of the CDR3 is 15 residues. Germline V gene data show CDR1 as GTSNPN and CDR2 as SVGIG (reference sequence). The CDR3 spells CAWSGPLGGQDEQFF. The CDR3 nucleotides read TGTGCCTGGAGTGGCCCTCTGGGCGGTCAGGATGAGCAGTTCTTC.

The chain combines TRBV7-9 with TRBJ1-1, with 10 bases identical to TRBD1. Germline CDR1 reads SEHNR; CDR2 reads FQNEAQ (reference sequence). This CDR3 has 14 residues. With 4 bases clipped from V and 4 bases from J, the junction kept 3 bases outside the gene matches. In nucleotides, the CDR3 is TGTGCCAGCAGCTCACGACAGGGGGCCACTGAAGCTTTCTTT. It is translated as CASSSRQGATEAFF. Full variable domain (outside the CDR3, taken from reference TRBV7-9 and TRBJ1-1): DTGVSQNPRHKITKRGQNVTFRCDPISEHNRLYWYRQTLGQGPEFLTYFQNEAQLEKSRLLSDRFSAERPKGSFSTLEIQRTEQGDSAMYLCASSSRQGATEAFFGQGTRLTVV.

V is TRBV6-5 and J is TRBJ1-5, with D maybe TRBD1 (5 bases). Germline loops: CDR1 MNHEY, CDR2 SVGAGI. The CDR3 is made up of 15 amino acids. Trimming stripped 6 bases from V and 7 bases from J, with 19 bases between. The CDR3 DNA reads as TGTGCCAGCAGGCTAGGGACCCTCCCAAACCAGCCCCAGCATTTT. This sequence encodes CASRLGTLPNQPQHF.

The CDR3 region has the DNA TGTGCCAGCAGCCAAGGGCCCGACAGGACCAATTCACCCCTCCACTTT. Residues: CASSQGPDRTNSPLHF. The rearrangement joins TRBV14 to TRBJ1-6; D might be TRBD1 (6 bases). Per the germline V gene, CDR1 is SGHDN and CDR2 is FVKESK. V was cut by 1 base and J by 7 bases, with 14 bases left in between. The CDR3 is 16 residues long.

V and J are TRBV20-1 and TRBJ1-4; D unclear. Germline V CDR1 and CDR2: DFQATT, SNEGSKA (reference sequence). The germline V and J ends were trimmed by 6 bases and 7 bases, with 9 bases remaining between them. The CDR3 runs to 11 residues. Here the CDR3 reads CSAGYGEKLFF. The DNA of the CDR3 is TGCAGTGCGGGATACGGTGAAAAACTGTTTTTT.

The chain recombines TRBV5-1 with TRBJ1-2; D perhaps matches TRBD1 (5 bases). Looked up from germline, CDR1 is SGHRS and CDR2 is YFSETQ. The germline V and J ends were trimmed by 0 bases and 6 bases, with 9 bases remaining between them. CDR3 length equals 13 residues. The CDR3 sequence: CASSLAMGHGYTF. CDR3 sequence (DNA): TGCGCCAGCAGCTTGGCCATGGGGCATGGCTACACCTTC.

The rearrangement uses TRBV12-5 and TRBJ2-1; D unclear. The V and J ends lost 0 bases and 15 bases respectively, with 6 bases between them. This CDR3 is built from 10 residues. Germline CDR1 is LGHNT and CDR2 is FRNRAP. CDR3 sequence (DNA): TGTGCTAGTGGTTTGGTTAACCCGTTCTTC. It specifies CASGLVNPFF.

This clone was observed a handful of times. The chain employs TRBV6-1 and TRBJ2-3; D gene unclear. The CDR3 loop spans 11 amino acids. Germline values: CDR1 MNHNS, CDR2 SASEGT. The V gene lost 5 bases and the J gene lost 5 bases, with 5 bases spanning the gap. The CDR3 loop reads CASSTIDTQYF. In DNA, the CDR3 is TGTGCCAGCAGTACGATAGATACGCAGTATTTT.

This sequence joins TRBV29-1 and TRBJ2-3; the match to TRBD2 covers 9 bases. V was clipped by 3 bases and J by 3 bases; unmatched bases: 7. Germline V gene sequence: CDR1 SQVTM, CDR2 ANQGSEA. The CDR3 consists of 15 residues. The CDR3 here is CSVDEGAGGTDTQYF. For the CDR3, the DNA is TGCAGCGTTGATGAGGGAGCGGGAGGTACAGATACGCAGTATTTT.

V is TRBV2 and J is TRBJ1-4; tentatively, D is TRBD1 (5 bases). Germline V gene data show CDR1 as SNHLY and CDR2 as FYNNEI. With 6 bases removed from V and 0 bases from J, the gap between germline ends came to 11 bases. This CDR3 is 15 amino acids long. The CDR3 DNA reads TGTGCCAGCAGGGCGCCCAGGGCAACTAATGAAAAACTGTTTTTT. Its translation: CASRAPRATNEKLFF.

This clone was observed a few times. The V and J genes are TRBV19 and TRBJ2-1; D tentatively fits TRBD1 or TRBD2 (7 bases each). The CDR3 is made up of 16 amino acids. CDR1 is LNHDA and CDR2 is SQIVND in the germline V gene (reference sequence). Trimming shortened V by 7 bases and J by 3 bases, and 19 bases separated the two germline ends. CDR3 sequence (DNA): TGTGCCAGTATTGACCACCCAGGGGGGGGCTACAATGAGCAGTTCTTC. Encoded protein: CASIDHPGGGYNEQFF.